The 10 T cell receptor beta chains reported below all come from one sample, sequenced in a study of control samples from healthy donors and cancer patients. Assay used: immunoSEQ multiplex PCR; TCRdb lists only in-frame clones, some missing. Found here are about 51,000 clones, 88% of them singletons; the top ten hold 40%. Source material: PBMCs. Source of these receptors: a man over 45 with head and neck cancer.

The rearrangement uses TRBV7-8 and TRBJ2-5, with a tentative D call TRBD2 (6 bases). With 4 bases removed from V and 2 bases from J, the gap between germline ends came to 14 bases. The CDR3 spans 15 residues. CDR1 is SGHVS and CDR2 is FQNEAQ in the germline V gene. The CDR3 DNA reads as TGTGCCAGCAGCTCCGCCCATCTAGCGCAAGAGACCCAGTACTTC. Translated, it gives CASSSAHLAQETQYF.

The chain has TRBV2 and TRBJ2-7; D remains ambiguous. The V and J ends lost 7 bases and 0 bases respectively, with 4 bases between them. Germline V lookup: CDR1 SNHLY, CDR2 FYNNEI. The CDR3 sequence is 11 residues long. The CDR3 sequence is CASTPSYEQYF. The CDR3 DNA reads TGTGCCAGCACCCCCTCCTACGAGCAGTACTTC.

The V and J genes are TRBV5-6 and TRBJ2-5; perhaps TRBD2 as D (5 bases). This CDR3 is 17 amino acids long. The V end lost 2 bases, the J end lost 5 bases, and 22 bases lay between the germline ends. Germline V lookup: CDR1 SGHDT, CDR2 YYEEEE. The chain's CDR3 is CASSFSARRLEGETQYF. CDR3 coding DNA: TGTGCCAGCAGCTTTTCGGCCCGGAGGCTGGAAGGGGAGACCCAGTACTTC. The full variable domain, rest sourced from reference TRBV5-6 and TRBJ2-5, is DAGVTQSPTHLIKTRGQQVTLRCSPKSGHDTVSWYQQALGQGPQFIFQYYEEEERQRGNFPDRFSGHQFPNYSSELNVNALLLGDSALYLCASSFSARRLEGETQYFGPGTRLLVL.

V gene TRBV7-2 combines with J gene TRBJ1-1, with TRBD1 as a possible D gene (5 bases). CDR1 and CDR2 from the germline V gene are SGHTA and FQGNSA. This CDR3 is built from 13 residues. The V and J ends lost 1 base and 4 bases respectively, with 7 bases between them. In DNA form, the CDR3 reads TGTGCCAGCAGCTTAGGGGGGGGCACTGAAGCTTTCTTT. It specifies CASSLGGGTEAFF.

This chain uses TRBV11-2 with TRBJ1-1; D gene unclear. Germline lookup yields CDR1 SGHAT and CDR2 FQNNGV. The CDR3 covers 12 residues. V shed 6 bases and J shed 0 bases, with 5 bases lying between them. The CDR3 loop is CASRRVNTEAFF. As DNA, the CDR3 is TGTGCCAGCAGGCGGGTGAACACTGAAGCTTTCTTT.

This chain uses TRBV6-5 with TRBJ1-2; D call uncertain. The germline V and J ends were trimmed by 4 bases and 5 bases, with 14 bases remaining between them. The germline V gene has CDR1 MNHEY and CDR2 SVGAGI. The CDR3 sequence is 14 residues long. The chain's CDR3 is CASSLSGSLYGYTF. CDR3 bases: TGTGCCAGCAGTTTGAGCGGCAGTCTTTATGGCTACACCTTC.

The chain recombines TRBV6-5 with TRBJ2-2, with TRBD2 identical over 8 bases. From germline, CDR1 is MNHEY and CDR2 SVGAGI. CDR3 size: 16 residues. V trimming: 0 bases; J trimming: 5 bases; junction bases outside the gene matches: 5. The CDR3 spells CASSYSGLAGTGELFF. The CDR3 nucleotides are TGTGCCAGCAGTTACTCGGGCCTAGCGGGTACCGGGGAGCTGTTTTTT.

The V and J genes are TRBV5-1 and TRBJ2-5; 7 bases match TRBD1. Per germline, CDR1 SGHRS and CDR2 YFSETQ. J was trimmed by 4 bases and V by 2 bases; bases with no gene match: 2. CDR3 size: 13 residues. The CDR3 nucleotides read TGCGCCAGCAGCTTTTCAGGGGGAGAGACCCAGTACTTC. This encodes CASSFSGGETQYF.

V is TRBV9 and J is TRBJ2-4, with D possibly being TRBD2 (7 bases). CDR3 size: 14 residues. The V and J ends lost 4 bases and 6 bases respectively, with 14 bases between them. Germline CDR1 reads SGDLS; CDR2 reads YYNGEE. The CDR3 loop reads CASSPQGGGNIQYF. In DNA, the CDR3 is TGTGCCAGCAGCCCCCAAGGGGGGGGAAACATTCAGTACTTC.

This clone was recorded once. The J gene is TRBJ2-3, the V gene TRBV5-1; 7 nucleotides match TRBD2. V trimming: 3 bases; J trimming: 1 base; junction bases outside the gene matches: 8. CDR3 size: 16 residues. The germline V gene encodes CDR1 SGHRS and CDR2 YFSETQ. The chain's CDR3 is CASSSPLGGGTDTQYF. The CDR3 DNA reads as TGCGCCAGCAGCTCTCCCCTGGGGGGGGGCACAGATACGCAGTATTTT.